This T cell receptor beta chain originates from a study of low-dose radiotherapy and immunotherapy resistance in tumors. Study as a whole: It was 1 Gy per fraction every two weeks that Cohort 2 received, adding up to 13 Gy over 26 weeks.

TRAV- and TRBV-specific primers were used for first-strand cDNA, which covered alpha and beta chains. The PCR that amplified TCRs ran for about 18 cycles, relying on a constant-region primer and a V-primer adapter. Using its own MiXCR run on the reads, TCRdb lists one record per CDR3 protein. Found here are 15,000 to 20,000 distinct CDR3 sequences, roughly 70% of them singletons; the top ten hold approximately 5.2%. The V segment lost 3 bases and the J segment 2 bases; nucleotides outside the gene matches: 8. The CDR3 length is 17 residues. Germline V gives CDR1 ENHRY, CDR2 SYGVKD. The chain links TRBV10-3 to TRBJ1-5; 9 positions match TRBD1. The clonotype comes from a human donor with advanced metastatic prostate, ovarian, gallbladder or colorectal cancer (not recorded which). This table probably holds off-target reads from a library built for another chain. The CDR3 is CAISENPTGGRNQPQHF. Here the CDR3 DNA reads TGTGCCATCAGTGAAAACCCAACAGGGGGCCGCAATCAGCCCCAGCATTTT.